The clone carrying this TCR beta chain was counted once. This record comes from a study of technical replicates of blood from four donors. Germline assignment: CDR1 MGHRA and CDR2 YSYEKL. V trimming: 0 bases; J trimming: 7 bases; junction bases outside the gene matches: 4. CDR3 size: 14 residues. This table comes from immunoSEQ multiplex PCR, and its TCRdb copy is limited to in-frame clones, with some not included. Of 80,000 to 90,000 clones in the sample, 85% to 95% were seen once. The V and J genes are TRBV4-1 and TRBJ1-2; TRBD1 matches at 8 bases. Sequenced: T cells isolated from PBMCs. This clonotype was obtained from a human donor in good health. The CDR3 loop is CASSQEYRGFGYTF. The CDR3, as DNA: TGCGCCAGCAGCCAAGAGTACAGGGGGTTTGGCTACACCTTC.